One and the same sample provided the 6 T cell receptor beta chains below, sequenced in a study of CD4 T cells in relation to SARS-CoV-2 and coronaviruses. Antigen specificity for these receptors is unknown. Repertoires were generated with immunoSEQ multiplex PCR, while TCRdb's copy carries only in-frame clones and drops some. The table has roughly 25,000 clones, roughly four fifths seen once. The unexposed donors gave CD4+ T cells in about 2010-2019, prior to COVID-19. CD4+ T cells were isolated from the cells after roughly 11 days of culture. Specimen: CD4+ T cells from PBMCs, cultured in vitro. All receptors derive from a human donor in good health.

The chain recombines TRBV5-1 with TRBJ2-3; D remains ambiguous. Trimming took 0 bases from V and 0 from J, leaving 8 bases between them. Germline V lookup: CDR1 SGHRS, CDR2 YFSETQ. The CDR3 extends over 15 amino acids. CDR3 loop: CASSLAPTSTDTQYF. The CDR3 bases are TGCGCCAGCAGCTTGGCCCCAACTAGCACAGATACGCAGTATTTT.

The CDR3 protein is CATMSGLSGELFF. In DNA form, the CDR3 reads TGTGCCACCATGTCAGGTTTGTCCGGGGAGCTGTTTTTT. The V call is TRBV24-1, the J call TRBJ2-2; no clear D. Deletions cut 8 bases from V and 6 bases from J, with 12 bases between. Per the germline V gene, CDR1 is KGHDR and CDR2 is SFDVKD. The length of the CDR3 is 13 residues.

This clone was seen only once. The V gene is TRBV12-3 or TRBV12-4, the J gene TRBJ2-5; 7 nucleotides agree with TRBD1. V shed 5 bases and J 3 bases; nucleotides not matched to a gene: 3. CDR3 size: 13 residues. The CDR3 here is CASSGGQEETQYF. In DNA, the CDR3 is TGTGCCAGCAGTGGCGGACAGGAAGAGACCCAGTACTTC.

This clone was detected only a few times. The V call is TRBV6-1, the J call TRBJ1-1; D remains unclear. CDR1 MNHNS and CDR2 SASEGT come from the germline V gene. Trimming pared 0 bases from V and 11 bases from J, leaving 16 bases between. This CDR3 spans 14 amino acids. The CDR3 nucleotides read TGTGCCAGCAGTGAAGCGCCGAGTGGTCTTCGTGCTTTCTTT. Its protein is CASSEAPSGLRAFF.

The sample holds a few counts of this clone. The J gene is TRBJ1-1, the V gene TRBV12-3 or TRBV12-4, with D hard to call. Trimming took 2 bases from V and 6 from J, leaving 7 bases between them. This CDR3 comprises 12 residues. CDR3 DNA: TGTGCCAGCAGTTTACAGGCGTCTGAAGCTTTCTTT. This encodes CASSLQASEAFF.

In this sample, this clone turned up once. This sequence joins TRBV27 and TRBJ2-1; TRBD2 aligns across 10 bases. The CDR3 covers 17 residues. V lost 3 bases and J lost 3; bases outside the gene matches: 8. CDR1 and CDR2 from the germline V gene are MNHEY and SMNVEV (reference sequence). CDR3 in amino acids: CASSFGLAGAFYNEQFF. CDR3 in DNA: TGTGCCAGCAGTTTTGGCCTAGCGGGGGCTTTCTACAATGAGCAGTTCTTC.